A selection of T cell receptor beta chains follows, all from one sample in a study of cytomegalovirus exposure and HLA in healthy donors. Libraries were prepared by immunoSEQ multiplex PCR; TCRdb keeps only in-frame clonotypes and omits some of them. Here the sample spans fewer than 300,000 clones, 70% to 90% being singletons. Sequenced: PBMCs. The receptors stem from a woman aged 18-35 years in good health and CMV-seronegative. Both conserved end residues are part of each CDR3. Fields, in order: V gene, CDR3 length, CDR3 protein.

TRBV6-7 | 9 | CASRGELFF
TRBV30 | 11 | CAWGGSVGYTF
TRBV11-2 | 15 | CASSLGGGNNQPQHF
TRBV6-5 | 14 | CASSYVHSSYEQYF
TRBV11-2 | 15 | CASSLGADSGNTIYF
TRBV10-3 | 14 | CAISEWMRGTEAFF
TRBV28 | 17 | CASSLSGPTGKNTEAFF
TRBV6-4 | 16 | CASSDHAAESSYEQYF
TRBV2 | 16 | CASSEGRLAGANEQFF
TRBV18 | 17 | CASSPTTGTGNTDTQYF
TRBV28 | 16 | CASSRHMTGPNQPQHF
TRBV9 | 16 | CASSVTTRGSTDTQYF
TRBV5-1 | 17 | CASSFRLAESSYNEQFF
TRBV10-3 | 15 | CAISDRGWGGSPLHF
TRBV5-1 | 15 | CASSWIQGSNEKLFF
TRBV28 | 15 | CASTQAGMYNSPLHF
TRBV29-1 | 11 | CSAGGGYGYTF
TRBV5-1 | 16 | CASSFLPGGSNTEAFF
TRBV28 | 14 | CASSRDRGFNEQFF
TRBV5-4 | 14 | CASSLAGLSYEQYF
TRBV7-2 | 15 | CASSLSLLRNYGYTF
TRBV6-1 | 13 | CASLAFNTGELFF
TRBV5-1 | 14 | CASSLPGQVYEQYF
TRBV7-9 | 11 | CASRLQGEAFF
TRBV27 | 14 | CASSFFGGDYGYTF
TRBV10-3 | 14 | CAISEPGSSYEQYF
TRBV18 | 15 | CASSPGPGRGETQYF
TRBV9 | 21 | CASSGQISGLAGGPSDNEQFF
TRBV25-1 | 17 | CASSDPASGSSYNEQFF
TRBV15 | 14 | CATSRGTWGAEAFF
TRBV14 | 15 | CASSLSGSGNQPQHF
TRBV5-1 | 18 | CASSATSGRIPLYNEQFF
TRBV28 | 12 | CASSGQNYGYTF
TRBV27 | 15 | CASGRGRPGDSPLHF
TRBV19 | 16 | CASSKRRDRGTDTQYF
TRBV29-1 | 14 | CSVGGGGGGYEQYF
TRBV27 | 17 | CASSLKQMLADPDTQYF
TRBV5-6 | 15 | CASSLAGGAGQPQHF
TRBV29-1 | 17 | CSVVGTSGRTSTDTQYF
TRBV5-6 | 15 | CASSLGAHSNQPQHF
TRBV9 | 16 | CASSAGGGDMDYEQYF
TRBV7-9 | 14 | CASSLNTQNYGYTF
TRBV9 | 18 | CASSVSLEGAGGTGELFF
TRBV9 | 15 | CASSSLTGGGNTIYF
TRBV9 | 14 | CASSVGGTPYEQYF
TRBV5-6 | 14 | CASSLAPDQETQYF
TRBV7-2 | 13 | CASSPDSNYGYTF
TRBV5-1 | 15 | CASSLEGLARYEQYF
TRBV5-1 | 17 | CASSLVLQGSSYNEQFF
TRBV11-2 | 15 | CASSFGRLANYGYTF
TRBV27 | 15 | CASSLTSAPRGEQFF
TRBV7-2 | 14 | CASSLNRGGYGYTF
TRBV15 | 18 | CATSRGGQGGLGGETQYF
TRBV5-1 | 15 | CASSPDRAFSYEQYF
TRBV11-3 | 17 | CASSLDGATGGTDTQYF
TRBV2 | 15 | CASIVGRLRKYEQYF
TRBV6-1 | 15 | CASARASPSYNEQFF
TRBV7-3 | 13 | CASSLGEAYEQYF
TRBV2 | 12 | CASTLGANVLTF
TRBV19 | 16 | CASSTLWASSNYGYTF